The TCR beta chain described here comes from a study of blood T cell repertoires in COVID-19. Turning to the study itself: Donors in the United States, Italy and Spain gave samples during acute or convalescent COVID-19.

The authors' processing: Reference gene primer amplification in the assay estimated nucleated cell counts. The protocol was immunoSEQ multiplex PCR, while the TCRdb copy is restricted to in-frame clones and leaves out a portion. V, J and clone size were drawn from that table, and D and trimming were deduced from the DNA. The table shows hundreds of thousands of clones, with 70% to 90% occurring only once. Participants, roughly 18 to 90 years old, spanned some 23 US areas. Participants' own reports of clinical history determined their cohort assignment. Germline CDR1 GTSNPN, CDR2 SVGIG (reference sequence). CDR3 length: 13 residues. Deletions cut 5 bases from V and 0 bases from J, with 11 bases between.

This sequence joins TRBV30 and TRBJ2-7; D may be TRBD2 (6 bases). The TCR was taken from a young man who had recovered from COVID-19. Sequenced material: PBMCs or T cells enriched from blood (not recorded which). The CDR3 reads CAWWDSNSYEQYF. CDR3 sequence (DNA): TGTGCCTGGTGGGACTCTAACTCCTACGAGCAGTACTTC.